The subject of this entry is one T cell receptor (beta chain). This entry belongs to a study of T cell changes during pregnancy in multiple sclerosis. The V end lost 1 base, the J end lost 5 bases, and 14 bases lay between the germline ends. The CDR3 runs 15 residues. Germline assignment: CDR1 SGHAT and CDR2 FQNNGV. Some clones are missing from TCRdb's copy, which holds only in-frame ones; the method was immunoSEQ multiplex PCR. The data show about 77,000 clones, approximately 90% seen once. V usage is TRBV11-2 and J usage is TRBJ1-2, with D perhaps matching TRBD1 (5 bases). This TCR came from a female donor with multiple sclerosis, enrolled in a pregnancy study. Sequenced material: peripheral blood, taken before pregnancy. CDR3 sequence: CASSLAHGTRYGYTF. In DNA form, the CDR3 reads TGTGCCAGCAGCTTAGCCCATGGGACTCGATATGGCTACACCTTC.